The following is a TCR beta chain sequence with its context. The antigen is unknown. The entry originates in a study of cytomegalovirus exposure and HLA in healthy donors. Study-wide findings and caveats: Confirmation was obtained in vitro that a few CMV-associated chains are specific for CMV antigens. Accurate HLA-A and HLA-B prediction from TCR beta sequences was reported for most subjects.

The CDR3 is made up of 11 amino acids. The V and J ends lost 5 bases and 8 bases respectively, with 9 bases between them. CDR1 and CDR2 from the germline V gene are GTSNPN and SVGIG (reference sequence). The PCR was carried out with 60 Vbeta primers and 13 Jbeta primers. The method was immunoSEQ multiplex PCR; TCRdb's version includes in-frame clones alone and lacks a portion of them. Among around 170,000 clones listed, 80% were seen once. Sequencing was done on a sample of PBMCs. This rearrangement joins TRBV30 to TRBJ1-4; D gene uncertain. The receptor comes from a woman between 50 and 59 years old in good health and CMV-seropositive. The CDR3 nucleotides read TGTGCCTGGTCTAGTGTGGAAAAACTGTTTTTT. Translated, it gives CAWSSVEKLFF.